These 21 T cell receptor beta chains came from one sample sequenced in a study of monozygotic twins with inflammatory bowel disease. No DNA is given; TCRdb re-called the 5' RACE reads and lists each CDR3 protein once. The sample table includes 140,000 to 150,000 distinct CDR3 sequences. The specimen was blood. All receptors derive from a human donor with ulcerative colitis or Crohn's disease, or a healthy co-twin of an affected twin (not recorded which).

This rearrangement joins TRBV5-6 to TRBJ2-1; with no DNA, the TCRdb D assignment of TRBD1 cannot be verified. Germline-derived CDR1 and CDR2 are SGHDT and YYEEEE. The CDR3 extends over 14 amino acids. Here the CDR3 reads CASSLLAGGNEQFF.

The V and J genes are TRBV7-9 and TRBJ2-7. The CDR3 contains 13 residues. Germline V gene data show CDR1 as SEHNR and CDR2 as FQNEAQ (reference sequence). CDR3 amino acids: CASSWSRTYEQYF.

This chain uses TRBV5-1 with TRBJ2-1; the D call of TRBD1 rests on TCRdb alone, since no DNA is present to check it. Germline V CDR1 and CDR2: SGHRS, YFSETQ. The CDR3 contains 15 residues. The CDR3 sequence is CASRSGTGDYNEQFF. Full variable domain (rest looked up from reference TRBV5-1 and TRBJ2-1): KAGVTQTPRYLIKTRGQQVTLSCSPISGHRSVSWYQQTPGQGLQFLFEYFSETQRNKGNFPGRFSGRQFSNSRSEMNVSTLELGDSALYLCASRSGTGDYNEQFFGPGTRLTVL.

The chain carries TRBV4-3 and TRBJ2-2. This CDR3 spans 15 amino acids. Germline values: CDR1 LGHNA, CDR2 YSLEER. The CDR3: CASSQDGSYTGELFF.

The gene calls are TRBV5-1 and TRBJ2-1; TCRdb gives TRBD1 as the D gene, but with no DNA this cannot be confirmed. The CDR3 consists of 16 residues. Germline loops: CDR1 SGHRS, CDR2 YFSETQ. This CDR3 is CASSSGDLGTYNEQFF.

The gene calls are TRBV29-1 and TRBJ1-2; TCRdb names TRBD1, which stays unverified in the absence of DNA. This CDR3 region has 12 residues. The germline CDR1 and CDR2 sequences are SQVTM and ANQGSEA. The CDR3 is CSAEEPPYGYTF.

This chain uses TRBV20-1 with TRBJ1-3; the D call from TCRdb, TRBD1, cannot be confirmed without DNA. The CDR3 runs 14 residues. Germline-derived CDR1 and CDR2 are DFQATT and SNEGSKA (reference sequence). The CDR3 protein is CSASDIRSGNTIYF.

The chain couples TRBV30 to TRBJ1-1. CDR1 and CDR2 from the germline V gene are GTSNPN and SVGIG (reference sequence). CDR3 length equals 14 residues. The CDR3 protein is CAWSITNMNTEAFF.

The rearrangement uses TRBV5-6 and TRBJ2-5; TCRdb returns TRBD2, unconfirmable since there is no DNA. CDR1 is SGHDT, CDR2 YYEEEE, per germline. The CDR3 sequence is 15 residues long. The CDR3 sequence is CASSPGLAGGLTQYF.

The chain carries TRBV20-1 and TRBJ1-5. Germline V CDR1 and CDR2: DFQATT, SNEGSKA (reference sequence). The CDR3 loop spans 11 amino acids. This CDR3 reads CSASLDQPQHF.

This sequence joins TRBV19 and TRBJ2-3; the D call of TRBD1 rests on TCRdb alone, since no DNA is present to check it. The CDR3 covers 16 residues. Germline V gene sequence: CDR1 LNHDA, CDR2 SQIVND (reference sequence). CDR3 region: CASSTVRDRDADTQYF.

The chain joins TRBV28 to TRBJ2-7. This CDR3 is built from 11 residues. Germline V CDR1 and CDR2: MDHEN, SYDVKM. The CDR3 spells CASMWIHEQYF. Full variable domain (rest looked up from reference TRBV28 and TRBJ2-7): DVKVTQSSRYLVKRTGEKVFLECVQDMDHENMFWYRQDPGLGLRLIYFSYDVKMKEKGDIPEGYSVSREKKERFSLILESASTNQTSMYLCASMWIHEQYFGPGTRLTVT.

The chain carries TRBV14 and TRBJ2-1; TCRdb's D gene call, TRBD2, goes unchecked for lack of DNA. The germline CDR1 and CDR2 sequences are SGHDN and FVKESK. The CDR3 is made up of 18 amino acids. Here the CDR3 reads CASSQDLQSSGRDNEQFF.

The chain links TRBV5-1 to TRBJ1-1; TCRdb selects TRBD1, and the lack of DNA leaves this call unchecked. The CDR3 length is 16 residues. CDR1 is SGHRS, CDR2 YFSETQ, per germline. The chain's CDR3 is CASSFGTGAMNTEAFF.

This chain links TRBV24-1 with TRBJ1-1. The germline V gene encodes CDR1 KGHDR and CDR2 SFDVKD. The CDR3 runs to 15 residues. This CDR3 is CATSDPKSLNTEAFF.

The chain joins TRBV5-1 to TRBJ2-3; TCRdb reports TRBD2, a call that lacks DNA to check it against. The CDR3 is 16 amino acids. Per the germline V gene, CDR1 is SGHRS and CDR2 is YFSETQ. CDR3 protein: CASSRPTSGNTDTQYF.

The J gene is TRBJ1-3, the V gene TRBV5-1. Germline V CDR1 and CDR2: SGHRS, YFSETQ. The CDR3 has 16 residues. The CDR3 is CASSPGVPSSGNTIYF.

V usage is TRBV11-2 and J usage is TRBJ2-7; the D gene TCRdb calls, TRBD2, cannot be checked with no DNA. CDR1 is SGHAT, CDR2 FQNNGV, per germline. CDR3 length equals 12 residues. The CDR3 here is CASSLAWGEQYF.

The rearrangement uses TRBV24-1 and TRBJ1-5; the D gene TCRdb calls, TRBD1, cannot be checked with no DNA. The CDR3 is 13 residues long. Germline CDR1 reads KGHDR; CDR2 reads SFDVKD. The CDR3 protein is CATRGDGYGPQHF.

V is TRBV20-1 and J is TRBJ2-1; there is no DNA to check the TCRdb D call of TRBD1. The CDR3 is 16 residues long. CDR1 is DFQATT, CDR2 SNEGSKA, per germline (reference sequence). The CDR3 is CSVPLGGSFSYNEQFF.

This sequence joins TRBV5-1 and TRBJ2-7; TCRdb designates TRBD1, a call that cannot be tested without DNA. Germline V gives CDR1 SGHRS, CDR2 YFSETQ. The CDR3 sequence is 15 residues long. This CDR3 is CASRPTGGSSYEQYF.